A selection of T cell receptor beta chains follows, all from one sample in a study of blood T cell repertoires in COVID-19. Data came from immunoSEQ multiplex PCR; TCRdb stores just in-frame clones and leaves some out. The repertoire holds more than 110,000 clones, with over 60% as singletons. Sequences were obtained from peripheral blood. The source is a woman in her forties or fifties with active or convalescent COVID-19. Both conserved end residues are part of each CDR3. A D gene is named only where the DNA matches it firmly. Size is stated for part of the rows, as once, few or many counts, or as a class when the clone is expanded.

size: -
D: -
V: TRBV4-3
J: TRBJ2-3
CDR3: CASSQDATVATDTQYF

size: -
D: -
V: TRBV6-5
J: TRBJ1-3
CDR3: CASTGTRGNTIYF

size: -
D: -
V: TRBV7-8
J: TRBJ2-7
CDR3: CASSRTWVSEQYF

size: -
D: -
V: TRBV12-3/TRBV12-4
J: TRBJ1-5
CDR3: CASSLGGFQPQHF

size: -
D: TRBD1
V: TRBV5-1
J: TRBJ2-7
CDR3: CASSSGQWEQYF

size: many
D: -
V: TRBV9
J: TRBJ2-2
CDR3: CASSVSTIEGAGELFF

size: -
D: -
V: TRBV12-3/TRBV12-4
J: TRBJ1-2
CDR3: CASSFRQGGYTF

size: few
D: TRBD1
V: TRBV28
J: TRBJ2-5
CDR3: CASSSPGTANKGTQYF

size: -
D: TRBD1
V: TRBV7-6
J: TRBJ2-1
CDR3: CASSLRTGAYNEQFF

size: -
D: -
V: TRBV15
J: TRBJ1-2
CDR3: CATSRRTGRGFGYTF

size: -
D: -
V: TRBV19
J: TRBJ1-5
CDR3: CASSMTSMGPQHF

size: -
D: -
V: TRBV28
J: TRBJ1-1
CDR3: CASSFNVLEAFF

size: -
D: TRBD1
V: TRBV7-9
J: TRBJ1-4
CDR3: CASSLVQGANEKLFF

size: -
D: -
V: TRBV19
J: TRBJ1-4
CDR3: CASSIATATNEKLFF

size: -
D: -
V: TRBV5-6
J: TRBJ2-2
CDR3: CASSLGGGWTGELFF